Each of the 26 T cell receptor beta chains below was sequenced from the same sample in a study of blood T cell repertoires in COVID-19 (dated by TCRdb to about 2020). Receptors were amplified or captured by the immunoSEQ multiplex PCR assay. Entries here come from immuneACCESS through TCRdb and include only in-frame sequences with V and J called. Some clones fail to appear in such tables; in the studies checked, an unresolved V gene covers under half of the shortfall, and the cause of the remainder is unknown. The sample contains over 150,000 clones, approximately 90% of them found a single time. Together, the top ten hold 0.53% of the sample. Sequenced material: peripheral blood. These receptors all come from a man aged 45-60 years with acute or convalescent COVID-19.

The CDR3 region has the DNA TGCGCCAGCAGGGGAGCGCCGGACGGGGAGCTGTTTTTT. It encodes CASRGAPDGELFF. The gene calls are TRBV10-1 and TRBJ2-2; tentative D call: TRBD2 (5 bases). Looked up from germline, CDR1 is WNHNN and CDR2 is SYGVQD (reference sequence). V was clipped by 6 bases and J by 7 bases, with 12 bases between them. CDR3 length: 13 residues.

The chain uses TRBV30 and TRBJ1-4; the D gene is possibly TRBD1 (5 bases). Per germline, CDR1 GTSNPN and CDR2 SVGIG (reference sequence). V lost 3 bases, J lost 5 bases, and 16 bases lay in between. The CDR3 length is 15 residues. The CDR3 loop reads CAWRTGDSQNEKLFF. In DNA form, the CDR3 reads TGTGCCTGGAGAACTGGAGACAGCCAGAATGAAAAACTGTTTTTT.

V is TRBV5-5 and J is TRBJ1-2; TRBD1 agrees at 7 bases. Germline V lookup: CDR1 SGHKS, CDR2 YYEKEE (reference sequence). The CDR3 contains 14 residues. V was pared by 2 bases and J by 5 bases, with 6 bases of the junction left unmatched. For the CDR3, the DNA is TGTGCCAGCAGCTTACGTCAGGGGGTGTATGGCTACACCTTC. Amino acids: CASSLRQGVYGYTF.

This chain connects TRBV4-2 to TRBJ1-4, with 7 positions matching TRBD1. The ends lost 6 bases at V and 7 bases at J; junction bases unmatched: 8. Germline V gene data show CDR1 as LGHNA and CDR2 as YNFKEQ. This CDR3 region has 14 residues. The CDR3 loop reads CASRRGQGGEKLFF. CDR3 bases: TGTGCCAGCAGGAGGGGGCAAGGGGGTGAAAAACTGTTTTTT.

The chain employs TRBV19 and TRBJ1-4; 11 nucleotides agree with TRBD1. The CDR3 extends over 17 amino acids. Germline V gene lookup returns CDR1 LNHDA and CDR2 SQIVND (reference sequence). J lost 8 bases, V lost 3 bases, and 11 bases had no gene match. CDR3 sequence: CASSMEGTGGVKEKLFF. CDR3 DNA: TGTGCCAGTAGTATGGAAGGGACAGGGGGAGTGAAGGAAAAACTGTTTTTT.

The chain links TRBV6-5 to TRBJ1-2; 7 positions agree with TRBD1. Germline-derived CDR1 and CDR2 are MNHEY and SVGAGI. CDR3 size: 14 residues. With V trimmed by 4 bases and J by 8 bases, 10 bases remained unmatched. CDR3 amino acids: CASSFGDRRDGYTF. The CDR3 bases are TGTGCCAGCAGTTTCGGGGACAGACGGGACGGCTACACCTTC.

The V and J genes are TRBV7-6 and TRBJ2-5; 8 nucleotides match TRBD1. Germline trimming cut 5 bases from V and 4 bases from J; bases unmatched to any gene: 12. The germline gives CDR1 SGHVS, CDR2 FNYEAQ. This CDR3 comprises 16 residues. This CDR3 is CASSVPEQGVRETQYF. CDR3 in DNA: TGTGCCAGCAGCGTGCCTGAACAGGGGGTAAGAGAGACCCAGTACTTC.

This chain connects TRBV6-1 to TRBJ1-6, with TRBD1 as a possible D gene (5 bases). The length of the CDR3 is 15 residues. The V gene lost 3 bases and the J gene lost 1 base, with 7 bases spanning the gap. CDR1 MNHNS and CDR2 SASEGT come from the germline V gene. CDR3 amino acids: CASSDRESYNSPLHF. DNA for the CDR3: TGTGCCAGCAGTGACAGGGAATCCTATAATTCACCCCTCCACTTT.

This clone was seen once. The chain recombines TRBV11-2 with TRBJ2-5; tentatively, D is TRBD1 (6 bases). This CDR3 is built from 14 residues. CDR1 SGHAT and CDR2 FQNNGV come from the germline V gene. The V end was cut by 4 bases, the J end by 3 bases, with 12 bases between. Written as DNA, the CDR3 is TGTGCCAGCAGCTCCCGGGGACACAAAGAGACCCAGTACTTC. This gives the protein CASSSRGHKETQYF.

The CDR3 nucleotides read TGTGCCAGCAGTCCAGGATCAGATACGCAGTATTTT. It is translated as CASSPGSDTQYF. The gene calls are TRBV5-6 and TRBJ2-3; D uncertain. Germline CDR1 is SGHDT and CDR2 is YYEEEE. Trimming removed 5 bases at V and 4 bases at J, with 8 bases between. The CDR3 has 12 residues. The full variable domain, rest sourced from reference TRBV5-6 and TRBJ2-3, is DAGVTQSPTHLIKTRGQQVTLRCSPKSGHDTVSWYQQALGQGPQFIFQYYEEEERQRGNFPDRFSGHQFPNYSSELNVNALLLGDSALYLCASSPGSDTQYFGPGTRLTVL.

The chain has TRBV19 and TRBJ2-2, with 8 positions matching TRBD2. The CDR3 sequence is 14 residues long. Unmatched junction bases numbered 5, after V lost 7 bases and J lost 4 bases. CDR1 LNHDA and CDR2 SQIVND come from the germline V gene (reference sequence). CDR3 nucleotide sequence: TGTGCCAGTACGACGGGAGGGCGCACCGGGGAGCTGTTTTTT. As protein: CASTTGGRTGELFF.

This clone showed up just once. This chain uses TRBV7-8 with TRBJ1-4; the D gene is possibly TRBD1 (6 bases). V gave up 6 bases and J gave up 2 bases, with 13 bases separating them. CDR3 size: 15 residues. The germline V gene has CDR1 SGHVS and CDR2 FQNEAQ. The CDR3 nucleotides are TGTGCCAGCAGTGGGGGGGCAGGGACTAATGAAAAACTGTTTTTT. Amino acid sequence: CASSGGAGTNEKLFF.

The rearrangement uses TRBV28 and TRBJ2-7; the D is unclear. V lost 3 bases, J lost 9 bases, and 18 bases lay in between. This CDR3 spans 14 amino acids. Germline V gene sequence: CDR1 MDHEN, CDR2 SYDVKM. CDR3 nucleotides: TGTGCCAGCAGTTTTTTGATCAACGCTGGCGGGCAGTACTTC. Residues: CASSFLINAGGQYF.

The V and J genes are TRBV7-3 and TRBJ2-1; 7 bases are shared with TRBD2. The J segment lost 6 bases and the V segment lost 5 bases, leaving 10 bases of the junction unmatched. The CDR3 is 15 amino acids. Germline V gene sequence: CDR1 SGHTA, CDR2 FQGTGA. The CDR3 sequence is CASSLTRREPNEQFF. The CDR3 DNA sequence: TGTGCCAGCAGCCTGACTAGGCGGGAGCCCAATGAGCAGTTCTTC.

The chain carries TRBV10-2 and TRBJ2-1; TRBD2 agrees at 8 bases. CDR1 and CDR2 (germline): WSHSY, SAAADI. J was trimmed by 0 bases and V by 7 bases; bases with no gene match: 8. The length of the CDR3 is 16 residues. The CDR3 nucleotides are TGCGCCAGCAAATCTAGCGGGCGTAGCTCCTACAATGAGCAGTTCTTC. It translates to CASKSSGRSSYNEQFF.

The chain recombines TRBV28 with TRBJ1-1, with D possibly TRBD1 on 6 matching bases. The V gene's germline CDR1 is MDHEN and CDR2 SYDVKM. The CDR3 contains 11 residues. V was shortened by 4 bases and J by 11 bases, with 11 bases between the two germline ends. CDR3 coding DNA: TGTGCCAGCAGTTCTACAGGGTACGCTTTCTTT. This sequence encodes CASSSTGYAFF.

The chain joins TRBV6-5 to TRBJ2-1; D gene uncertain. CDR1 MNHEY and CDR2 SVGAGI come from the germline V gene. V lost 2 bases and J 5 bases, leaving 4 bases between the germline ends. This CDR3 is 12 amino acids long. CDR3 coding DNA: TGTGCCAGCAGTTACGGCCACAATGAGCAGTTCTTC. This codes for CASSYGHNEQFF.

This rearrangement joins TRBV5-1 to TRBJ2-1, with 15 bases aligning to TRBD2. Losses at the gene ends were 4 bases for V and 6 bases for J; bases not matched to a gene: 5. This CDR3 region has 16 residues. Germline-derived CDR1 and CDR2 are SGHRS and YFSETQ. Here the CDR3 reads CASSPGLAGGRNEQFF. The CDR3 DNA reads as TGCGCCAGCAGCCCGGGACTAGCGGGGGGCCGCAATGAGCAGTTCTTC.

There are a few counts of this clone. The genes are TRBV19 and TRBJ1-6; D gene unclear. Germline V lookup: CDR1 LNHDA, CDR2 SQIVND (reference sequence). The CDR3 is 13 amino acids. V was shortened by 5 bases and J by 8 bases, with 10 bases between the two germline ends. CDR3 sequence: CASSVQQDSPLHF. The CDR3 DNA sequence: TGTGCCAGTAGTGTACAGCAGGATTCACCCCTCCACTTT. Variable domain in full (rest from reference TRBV19 and TRBJ1-6): DGGITQSPKYLFRKEGQNVTLSCEQNLNHDAMYWYRQDPGQGLRLIYYSQIVNDFQKGDIAEGYSVSREKKESFPLTVTSAQKNPTAFYLCASSVQQDSPLHFGNGTRLTVT.

The chain has TRBV19 and TRBJ1-2; D is uncertain. Germline V gives CDR1 LNHDA, CDR2 SQIVND (reference sequence). V was shortened by 7 bases and J by 4 bases, with 16 bases between the two germline ends. The CDR3 has 14 amino acids. CDR3 region: CASTTRGQPYGYTF. The CDR3 DNA sequence: TGTGCCAGTACCACCCGAGGGCAGCCCTATGGCTACACCTTC.

The V call is TRBV3-1 (or the pseudogene TRBV3-2), the J call TRBJ1-1, with 7 bases fitting TRBD1. J gave up 4 bases and V 5 bases, and 4 bases lay outside the gene matches. CDR1 and CDR2 (germline): LGHDT, YNNKEL (reference sequence). The CDR3 extends over 13 amino acids. In nucleotides, the CDR3 is TGTGCCAGCAGCGCGACAGGGCCCACTGAAGCTTTCTTT. It translates to CASSATGPTEAFF.

The chain recombines TRBV30 with TRBJ2-3; 8 bases align to TRBD2. Germline V CDR1 and CDR2: GTSNPN, SVGIG (reference sequence). V shed 2 bases and J 1 base; nucleotides not matched to a gene: 2. The CDR3 spans 14 residues. The CDR3 DNA reads as TGTGCCTGGAGTATTAGCGGGGGCACAGATACGCAGTATTTT. It yields the protein CAWSISGGTDTQYF.

The chain combines TRBV28 with TRBJ1-4, with a possible D match to TRBD1 (5 bases). The CDR3 length is 14 residues. The V end was cut by 8 bases, the J end by 4 bases, with 14 bases between. Germline CDR1 MDHEN, CDR2 SYDVKM. CDR3 protein: CASWGVGINEKLFF. The CDR3 DNA is TGTGCCAGCTGGGGGGTCGGGATTAATGAAAAACTGTTTTTT.

The chain couples TRBV5-1 to TRBJ1-2; perhaps TRBD1 as D (6 bases). Germline loops: CDR1 SGHRS, CDR2 YFSETQ. This CDR3 has 14 residues. Trimming pared 4 bases from V and 6 bases from J, leaving 16 bases between. CDR3 sequence (DNA): TGCGCCAGCAGCCCGCGATCGGACAGCAATGGCTACACCTTC. Its translation: CASSPRSDSNGYTF.

The rearrangement uses TRBV10-1 and TRBJ2-1; 12 nucleotides line up with TRBD2. The V and J ends lost 7 bases and 2 bases, in that order; junction bases with no gene match: 12. The CDR3 is 18 residues long. Germline CDR1 and CDR2: WNHNN and SYGVQD (reference sequence). CDR3 sequence (DNA): TGCGCCAGCATGCCCGGACTAGCGGGATCGAGGACCTACAATGAGCAGTTCTTC. It translates to CASMPGLAGSRTYNEQFF.

This sequence joins TRBV6-1 and TRBJ1-4; maybe TRBD1 (6 bases). Trimming took off 1 base at V and 2 bases at J, with 14 bases between the two ends. From germline, CDR1 is MNHNS and CDR2 SASEGT. This CDR3 is 17 amino acids long. In DNA form, the CDR3 reads TGTGCCAGCAGTGAAGACGTCGGGGGGGCCACTAATGAAAAACTGTTTTTT. Amino acids: CASSEDVGGATNEKLFF.